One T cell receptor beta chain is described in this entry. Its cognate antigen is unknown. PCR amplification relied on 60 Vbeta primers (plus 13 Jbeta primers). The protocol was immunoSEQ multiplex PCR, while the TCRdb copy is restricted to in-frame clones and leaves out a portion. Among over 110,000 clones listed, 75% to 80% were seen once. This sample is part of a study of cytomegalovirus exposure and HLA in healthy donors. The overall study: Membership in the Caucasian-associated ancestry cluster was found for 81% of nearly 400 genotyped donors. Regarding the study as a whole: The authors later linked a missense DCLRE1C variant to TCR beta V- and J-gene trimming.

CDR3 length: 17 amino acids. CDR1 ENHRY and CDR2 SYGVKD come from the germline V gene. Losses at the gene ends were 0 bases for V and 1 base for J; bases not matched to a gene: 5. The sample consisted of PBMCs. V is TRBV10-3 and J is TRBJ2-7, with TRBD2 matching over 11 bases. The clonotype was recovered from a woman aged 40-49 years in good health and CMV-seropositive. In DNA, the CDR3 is TGTGCCATCAGTGAGTCCAGCTCTAGCGGGAGGTCCTACGAGCAGTACTTC. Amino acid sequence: CAISESSSSGRSYEQYF.